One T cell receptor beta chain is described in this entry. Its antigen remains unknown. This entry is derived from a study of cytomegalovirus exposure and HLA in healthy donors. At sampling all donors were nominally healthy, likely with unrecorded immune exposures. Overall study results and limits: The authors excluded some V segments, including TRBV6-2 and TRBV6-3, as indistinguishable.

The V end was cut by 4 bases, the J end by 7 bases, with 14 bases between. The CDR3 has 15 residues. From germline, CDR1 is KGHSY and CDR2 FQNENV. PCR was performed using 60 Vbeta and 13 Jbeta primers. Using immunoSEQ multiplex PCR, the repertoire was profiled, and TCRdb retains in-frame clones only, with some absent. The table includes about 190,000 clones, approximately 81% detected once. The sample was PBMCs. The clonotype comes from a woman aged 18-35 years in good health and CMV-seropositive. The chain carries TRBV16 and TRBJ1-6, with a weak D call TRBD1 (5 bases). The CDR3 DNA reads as TGTGCCAGCAGCCTAGGGCGGGGGAGGAATTCACCCCTCCACTTT. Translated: CASSLGRGRNSPLHF. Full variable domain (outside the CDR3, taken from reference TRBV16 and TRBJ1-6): GEEVAQTPKHLVRGEGQKAKLYCAPIKGHSYVFWYQQVLKNEFKFLISFQNENVFDETGMPKERFSAKCLPNSPCSLEIQATKLEDSAVYFCASSLGRGRNSPLHFGNGTRLTVT.